A single sample is the source of the 30 T cell receptor beta chains below, sequenced in a study of response to subunit inactivated influenza vaccine. One entry per CDR3 protein results from TCRdb running MiXCR on the RT-PCR reads. The data hold fewer than 650,000 distinct CDR3 sequences, with 10% to 15% observed a single time. The sequenced sample was PBMCs from blood, obtained more than 35 days after vaccination. The source of these receptors is a man in his fifties or sixties who received an inactivated influenza vaccine.

This clonotype was recorded a few times. The chain employs TRBV12-3 or TRBV12-4 and TRBJ2-1, with TRBD2 identical over 16 bases. Germline trimming cut 11 bases from V and 1 base from J; bases unmatched to any gene: 14. The CDR3 length is 19 residues. In DNA, the CDR3 is TGTGCCTTCTGTTCAGGGACTAGCGGGAGGGCCAGGTCCTACAATGAGCAGTTCTTC. Translating gives CAFCSGTSGRARSYNEQFF.

The table lists this clonotype with a few counts. This chain links TRBV6-2 or TRBV6-3 with TRBJ2-1, with D unresolved. There are 11 residues in the CDR3. Germline loops: CDR1 MNHEY, CDR2 SVGEGT. Deletions cut 6 bases from V and 7 bases from J, with 7 bases between. This CDR3 is CASSPFNEQFF. The CDR3 DNA is TGTGCCAGCAGCCCATTTAATGAGCAGTTCTTC.

For the CDR3, the DNA is TGTGCCAGCAGCTCCCCCACGACAGGGGACTACAATGAGCAGTTCTTC. As protein: CASSSPTTGDYNEQFF. The genes are TRBV7-9 and TRBJ2-1, with 8 bases fitting TRBD1. Germline V CDR1 and CDR2: SEHNR, FQNEAQ (reference sequence). J was trimmed by 3 bases and V by 4 bases; bases with no gene match: 8. CDR3 size: 16 residues.

The chain links TRBV12-3 or TRBV12-4 to TRBJ1-1; TRBD1 agrees at 11 bases. V was clipped by 4 bases and J by 2 bases; unmatched bases: 6. This CDR3 comprises 16 residues. CDR3 residues: CASSWGTGGINTEAFF. The CDR3 region has the DNA TGTGCCAGCAGTTGGGGGACAGGGGGAATTAACACTGAAGCTTTCTTT.

V usage is TRBV12-3 or TRBV12-4 and J usage is TRBJ2-7, with D perhaps matching TRBD2 (6 bases). The CDR3 runs to 13 residues. The ends were cut back, 7 bases at V and 0 bases at J, with 10 bases in the middle. The chain's CDR3 is CASTWDSSYEQYF. For the CDR3, the DNA is TGTGCCAGCACCTGGGACTCCTCCTACGAGCAGTACTTC.

This clonotype was detected only a few times. The chain carries TRBV3-1 and TRBJ2-5; 7 positions match TRBD2. The length of the CDR3 is 16 residues. The junction had 5 bases not matched to a gene; V was cut back by 1 base and J by 0 bases. CDR1 and CDR2 from the germline V gene are LGHDT and YNNKEL (reference sequence). The CDR3 nucleotides read TGTGCCAGCAGCCAAGTACGAGGGAGGGACCAAGAGACCCAGTACTTC. Amino acids: CASSQVRGRDQETQYF.

In this sample, this clonotype turned up many times. CDR3 protein: CASSLGRAETQYF. Written as DNA, the CDR3 is TGTGCCAGCAGCTTAGGTCGGGCCGAGACCCAGTACTTC. This chain joins TRBV7-2 and TRBJ2-5; D is unresolved. CDR1 and CDR2 from the germline V gene are SGHTA and FQGNSA. The CDR3 is made up of 13 amino acids. V was clipped by 1 base and J by 5 bases, with 8 bases between them.

The chain uses TRBV5-1 and TRBJ2-1, with 13 bases that match TRBD2. The CDR3 loop spans 16 amino acids. Germline V gene sequence: CDR1 SGHRS, CDR2 YFSETQ. V shed 4 bases, J shed 7 bases, and the junction held 8 bases outside the gene matches. This chain's CDR3 is CASSPILAGGPNEQFF. CDR3 nucleotides: TGCGCCAGCAGCCCTATACTAGCGGGGGGGCCGAATGAGCAGTTCTTC.

Written as DNA, the CDR3 is TGTGCCAGCAGTGGTGACAGTAGCAATCAGCCCCAGCATTTT. Protein sequence: CASSGDSSNQPQHF. This chain links TRBV2 with TRBJ1-5; tentative D call: TRBD1 (5 bases). The germline gives CDR1 SNHLY, CDR2 FYNNEI. Trimming left V 4 bases short and J 0 bases short, with 7 bases between. The CDR3 is made up of 14 amino acids.

This clonotype was counted at least ten times. J is TRBJ2-1 and V is TRBV5-6; no clear D gene. Deletions cut 0 bases from V and 6 bases from J, with 22 bases between. This CDR3 is 18 amino acids long. The germline gives CDR1 SGHDT, CDR2 YYEEEE. The DNA of the CDR3 is TGTGCCAGCAGCTTGGATGGCTCCAGGCCTGGCGTGGGCAATGAGCAGTTCTTC. Its protein product is CASSLDGSRPGVGNEQFF.

The table lists this clonotype with many counts. V usage is TRBV7-9 and J usage is TRBJ2-7; D unclear. Germline CDR1 is SEHNR and CDR2 is FQNEAQ (reference sequence). This CDR3 spans 13 amino acids. V was clipped by 8 bases and J by 3 bases, with 14 bases between them. The CDR3 loop reads CASGREVYYEQYF. In DNA form, the CDR3 reads TGTGCCAGCGGTCGTGAGGTCTACTACGAGCAGTACTTC.

This clonotype was observed many times. The chain carries TRBV29-1 and TRBJ2-7; D may be TRBD1 or TRBD2 (6 bases each). CDR1 is SQVTM and CDR2 is ANQGSEA in the germline V gene. Trimming stripped 6 bases from V and 0 bases from J, with 15 bases between. This CDR3 is built from 14 residues. DNA of the CDR3: TGCAGCGTGCGGGACACTCTACCCTCCTACGAGCAGTACTTC. Translated: CSVRDTLPSYEQYF.

At least ten counts were recorded for this clonotype. This chain uses TRBV12-3 or TRBV12-4 with TRBJ2-1; D might be TRBD2 (6 bases). Trimming stripped 2 bases from V and 8 bases from J, with 7 bases between. This CDR3 spans 12 amino acids. CDR3 nucleotide sequence: TGTGCCAGCAGTTTACCGGGGGATGAGCAGTTCTTC. It is translated as CASSLPGDEQFF.

This clonotype was recorded a few times. This sequence joins TRBV5-1 and TRBJ1-3; 7 bases are shared with TRBD1. This CDR3 spans 15 amino acids. Trimming cost V 0 bases and J 4 bases; bases outside gene matches: 4. The V gene's germline CDR1 is SGHRS and CDR2 YFSETQ. The CDR3 DNA sequence: TGCGCCAGCAGCTTGGCCTGGACAGGCGGAAACACCATATATTTT. Its translation is CASSLAWTGGNTIYF.

The rearrangement uses TRBV5-5 and TRBJ2-7, with TRBD1 matching 7 bases. V lost 0 bases to trimming and J lost 2 bases; unmatched junction nucleotides: 5. There are 15 residues in the CDR3. Germline values: CDR1 SGHKS, CDR2 YYEKEE (reference sequence). The chain's CDR3 is CASSLARDSPYEQYF. DNA for the CDR3: TGTGCCAGCAGCTTGGCAAGGGACAGCCCCTACGAGCAGTACTTC.

This clonotype has only a few counts. The chain recombines TRBV28 with TRBJ2-2, with D perhaps matching TRBD1 (5 bases). The CDR3 has 16 residues. Germline loops: CDR1 MDHEN, CDR2 SYDVKM. With 3 bases removed from V and 3 bases from J, the gap between germline ends came to 14 bases. CDR3 residues: CASSFRAGIDTGELFF. CDR3 coding DNA: TGTGCCAGCAGTTTCAGGGCAGGGATCGACACCGGGGAGCTGTTTTTT.

The chain links TRBV6-2 or TRBV6-3 to TRBJ2-7, with TRBD1 matching 7 bases. Germline V gene data show CDR1 as MNHEY and CDR2 as SVGEGT. V was pared by 4 bases and J by 4 bases, with 10 bases of the junction left unmatched. The CDR3 covers 15 residues. The CDR3: CASSFNPGQPYEQYF. The CDR3 coding sequence is TGTGCCAGCAGTTTCAATCCGGGACAGCCTTACGAGCAGTACTTC.

V is TRBV10-3 and J is TRBJ2-2, with D perhaps TRBD2 (5 bases). The CDR3 has 12 residues. Germline V gene lookup returns CDR1 ENHRY and CDR2 SYGVKD. The CDR3 here is CGVASLPGELFF. CDR3 sequence (DNA): TGTGGTGTTGCTAGCTTGCCCGGGGAGCTGTTTTTT.

This clonotype was recorded many times. The CDR3 nucleotides read TGTGCCAGCAGTCGGCGGAGCTCGACAGATACGCAGTATTTT. Its protein product is CASSRRSSTDTQYF. This sequence joins TRBV7-2 and TRBJ2-3, with D unclear. Trimming took off 6 bases at V and 3 bases at J, with 13 bases between the two ends. Germline CDR1 reads SGHTA; CDR2 reads FQGNSA. This CDR3 region has 14 residues. The complete variable domain, with remaining parts taken from reference TRBV7-2 and TRBJ2-3, reads GAGVSQSPSNKVTEKGKDVELRCDPISGHTALYWYRQSLGQGLEFLIYFQGNSAPDKSGLPSDRFSAERTGGSVSTLTIQRTQQEDSAVYLCASSRRSSTDTQYFGPGTRLTVL.

This rearrangement joins TRBV6-2 or TRBV6-3 to TRBJ1-1; no clear D gene. Germline values: CDR1 MNHEY, CDR2 SVGEGT. This CDR3 contains 13 residues. V shed 2 bases and J shed 8 bases, with 12 bases lying between them. The CDR3 nucleotides are TGTGCCAGCAGTTACGTCGGTGGGGTAGAAGCTTTCTTT. This translates into CASSYVGGVEAFF.

This clonotype was recorded many times. The V call is TRBV12-3 or TRBV12-4, the J call TRBJ2-4, with 10 nucleotides matching TRBD1. CDR3 length: 13 amino acids. The V gene end was trimmed by 6 bases and the J gene end by 6 bases; junction bases not matched to a gene: 2. For the CDR3, the DNA is TGTGCCAGCAGCCGGGACAGGGGAAACATTCAGTACTTC. It yields the protein CASSRDRGNIQYF.

The chain uses TRBV24-1 and TRBJ2-5, with D hard to call. The CDR3 totals 15 residues. The V and J ends lost 1 base and 0 bases respectively, with 8 bases between them. CDR1 is KGHDR, CDR2 SFDVKD, per germline. CDR3 coding DNA: TGTGCCACCAGTGATTTTACCGGAAACCAAGAGACCCAGTACTTC. Translation gives CATSDFTGNQETQYF.

This clonotype was recorded at least ten times. The chain links TRBV15 to TRBJ2-1; D might be TRBD1 or TRBD2, each matching 5 bases. The CDR3 runs to 12 residues. The V gene's germline CDR1 is LNHNV and CDR2 YYDKDF (reference sequence). The V and J ends lost 5 bases and 5 bases respectively, with 7 bases between them. In DNA, the CDR3 is TGTGCCACCAGCGGGGGACACAATGAGCAGTTCTTC. It codes for CATSGGHNEQFF. Based on the CDR3 plus reference TRBV15 and TRBJ2-1, the full variable domain is DAMVIQNPRYQVTQFGKPVTLSCSQTLNHNVMYWYQQKSSQAPKLLFHYYDKDFNNEADTPDNFQSRRPNTSFCFLDIRSPGLGDTAMYLCATSGGHNEQFFGPGTRLTVL.

The V and J genes are TRBV28 and TRBJ2-1; no firm D call. This CDR3 spans 16 amino acids. The V gene's germline CDR1 is MDHEN and CDR2 SYDVKM. V was cut by 5 bases and J by 0 bases, with 14 bases left in between. The chain's CDR3 is CASSPWTRISYNEQFF. The CDR3 DNA sequence: TGTGCCAGCAGTCCATGGACCCGAATCTCCTACAATGAGCAGTTCTTC.

A few counts support this clonotype. The gene calls are TRBV5-6 and TRBJ2-7; 9 bases align to TRBD2. CDR1 is SGHDT and CDR2 is YYEEEE in the germline V gene. The J segment lost 3 bases and the V segment lost 0 bases, leaving 4 bases of the junction unmatched. This CDR3 spans 15 amino acids. The CDR3 sequence: CASSLASGMDYEQYF. The CDR3 region has the DNA TGTGCCAGCAGCTTGGCTAGCGGGATGGACTACGAGCAGTACTTC.

This clonotype was seen many times. The chain joins TRBV5-1 to TRBJ2-1, with D tentatively TRBD1 (5 bases). Deletions cut 0 bases from V and 7 bases from J, with 17 bases between. Germline-derived CDR1 and CDR2 are SGHRS and YFSETQ. The CDR3 is made up of 16 amino acids. CDR3 in amino acids: CASSLGSAGKSNEQFF. The CDR3 DNA reads TGCGCCAGCAGCTTGGGCTCGGCAGGGAAATCGAATGAGCAGTTCTTC.

This chain uses TRBV7-2 with TRBJ2-5, with TRBD1 as a possible D gene (6 bases). V was pared by 3 bases and J by 2 bases, with 16 bases between. Germline values: CDR1 SGHTA, CDR2 FQGNSA. The CDR3 covers 16 residues. The CDR3 region has the DNA TGTGCCAGCAGCTTTTACAGCACAGGGCGACAAGAGACCCAGTACTTC. Translating it yields CASSFYSTGRQETQYF.

This clonotype showed up just a few times. The chain joins TRBV10-3 to TRBJ1-4; D uncertain. This CDR3 is 16 amino acids long. The V gene's germline CDR1 is ENHRY and CDR2 SYGVKD. V lost 3 bases and J lost 0, with 11 bases in between. The CDR3 reads CAISDPGQATNEKLFF. The CDR3 DNA is TGTGCCATCAGTGACCCCGGGCAGGCAACTAATGAAAAACTGTTTTTT.

This clonotype was found a few times. The chain uses TRBV5-1 and TRBJ1-1; TRBD1 matches 7 bases. CDR3 length: 14 amino acids. The trim removed 0 bases at V and 3 bases at J, leaving 2 bases unmatched. The germline gives CDR1 SGHRS, CDR2 YFSETQ. CDR3 in amino acids: CASSLGTGDTEAFF. In nucleotides, the CDR3 is TGCGCCAGCAGCTTGGGCACAGGGGACACTGAAGCTTTCTTT. The full variable domain, in which reference TRBV5-1 and TRBJ1-1 provide the parts outside the CDR3, is KAGVTQTPRYLIKTRGQQVTLSCSPISGHRSVSWYQQTPGQGLQFLFEYFSETQRNKGNFPGRFSGRQFSNSRSEMNVSTLELGDSALYLCASSLGTGDTEAFFGQGTRLTVV.

This chain connects TRBV12-5 to TRBJ2-1, with 7 bases matching TRBD1. Unmatched junction bases numbered 14, after V lost 2 bases and J lost 4 bases. CDR1 is LGHNT, CDR2 FRNRAP, per germline. This CDR3 contains 18 residues. CDR3 loop: CASGLTAGTDPFYNEQFF. The CDR3 DNA follows: TGTGCTAGTGGTTTGACCGCCGGGACAGATCCATTTTACAATGAGCAGTTCTTC.